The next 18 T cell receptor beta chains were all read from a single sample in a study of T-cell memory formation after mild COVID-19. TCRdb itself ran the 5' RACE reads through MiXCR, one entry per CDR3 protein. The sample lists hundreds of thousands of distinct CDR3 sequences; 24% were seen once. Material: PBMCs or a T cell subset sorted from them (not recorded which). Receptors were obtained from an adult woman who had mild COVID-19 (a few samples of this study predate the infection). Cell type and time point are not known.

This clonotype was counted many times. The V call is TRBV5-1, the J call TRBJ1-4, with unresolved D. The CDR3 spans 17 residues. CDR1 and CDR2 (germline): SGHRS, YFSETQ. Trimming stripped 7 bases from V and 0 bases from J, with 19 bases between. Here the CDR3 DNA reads TGCGCCAGCCGCCAAAAGCTTGGTGGGGCAACTAATGAAAAACTGTTTTTT. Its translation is CASRQKLGGATNEKLFF.

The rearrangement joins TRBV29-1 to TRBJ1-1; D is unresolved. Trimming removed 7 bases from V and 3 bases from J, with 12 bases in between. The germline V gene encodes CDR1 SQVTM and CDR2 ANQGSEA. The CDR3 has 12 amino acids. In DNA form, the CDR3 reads TGCAGCGCTCTCTCGGGGTACACTGAAGCTTTCTTT. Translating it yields CSALSGYTEAFF.

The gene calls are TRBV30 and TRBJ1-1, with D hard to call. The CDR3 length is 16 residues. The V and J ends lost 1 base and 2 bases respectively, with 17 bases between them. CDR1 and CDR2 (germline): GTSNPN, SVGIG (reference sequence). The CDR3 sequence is CAWSGRRGWHNTEAFF. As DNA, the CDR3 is TGTGCCTGGAGTGGAAGGAGAGGATGGCATAACACTGAAGCTTTCTTT.

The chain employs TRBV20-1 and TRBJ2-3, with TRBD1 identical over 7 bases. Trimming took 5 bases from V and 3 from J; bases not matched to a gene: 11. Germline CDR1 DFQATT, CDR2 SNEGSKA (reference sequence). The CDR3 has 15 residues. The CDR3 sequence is CSAPMTGYGTDTQYF. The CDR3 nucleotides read TGCAGTGCTCCGATGACAGGGTATGGGACAGATACGCAGTATTTT.

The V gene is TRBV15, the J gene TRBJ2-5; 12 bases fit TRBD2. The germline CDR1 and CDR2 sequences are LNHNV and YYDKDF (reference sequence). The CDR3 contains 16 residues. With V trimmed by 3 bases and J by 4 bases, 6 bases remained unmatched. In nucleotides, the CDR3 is TGTGCCACCAGCAGCAGACTAGCGGGAGCTGGAGAGACCCAGTACTTC. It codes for CATSSRLAGAGETQYF.

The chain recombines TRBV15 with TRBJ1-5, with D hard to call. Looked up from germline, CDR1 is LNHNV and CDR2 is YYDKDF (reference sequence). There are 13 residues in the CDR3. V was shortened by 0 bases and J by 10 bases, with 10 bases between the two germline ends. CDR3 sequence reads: CATSRDLQRPQHF. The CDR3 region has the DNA TGTGCCACCAGCAGAGATCTACAGCGTCCCCAGCATTTT.

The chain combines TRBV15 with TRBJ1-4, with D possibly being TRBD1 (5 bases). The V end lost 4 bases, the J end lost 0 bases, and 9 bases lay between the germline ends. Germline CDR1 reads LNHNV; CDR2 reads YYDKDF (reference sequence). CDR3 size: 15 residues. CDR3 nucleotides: TGTGCCACCAGCACAGGGCTCACAACTAATGAAAAACTGTTTTTT. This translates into CATSTGLTTNEKLFF.

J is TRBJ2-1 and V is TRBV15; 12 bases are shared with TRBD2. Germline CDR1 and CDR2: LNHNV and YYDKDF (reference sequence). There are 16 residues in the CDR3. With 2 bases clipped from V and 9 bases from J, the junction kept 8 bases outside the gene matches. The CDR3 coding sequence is TGTGCCACCAGCAGACGGACTAGCGGGATGGAGGGTGAGCAGTTCTTC. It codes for CATSRRTSGMEGEQFF. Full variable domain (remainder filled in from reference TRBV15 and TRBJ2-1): DAMVIQNPRYQVTQFGKPVTLSCSQTLNHNVMYWYQQKSSQAPKLLFHYYDKDFNNEADTPDNFQSRRPNTSFCFLDIRSPGLGDTAMYLCATSRRTSGMEGEQFFGPGTRLTVL.

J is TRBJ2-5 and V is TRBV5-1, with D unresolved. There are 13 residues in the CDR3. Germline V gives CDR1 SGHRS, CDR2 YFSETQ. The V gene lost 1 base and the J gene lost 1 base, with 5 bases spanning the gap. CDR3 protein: CASSLYSQETQYF. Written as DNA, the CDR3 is TGCGCCAGCAGCTTGTACAGCCAAGAGACCCAGTACTTC.

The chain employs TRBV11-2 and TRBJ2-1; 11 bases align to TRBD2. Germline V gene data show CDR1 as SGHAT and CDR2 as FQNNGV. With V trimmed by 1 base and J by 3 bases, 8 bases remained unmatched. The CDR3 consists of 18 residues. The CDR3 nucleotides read TGTGCCAGCAGCTTAGTAGCCCCCACTAGCGGGGGCTACAATGAGCAGTTCTTC. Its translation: CASSLVAPTSGGYNEQFF.

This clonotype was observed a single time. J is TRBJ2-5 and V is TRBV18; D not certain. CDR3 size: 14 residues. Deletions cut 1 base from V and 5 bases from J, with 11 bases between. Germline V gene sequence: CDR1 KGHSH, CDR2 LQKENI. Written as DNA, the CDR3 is TGTGCCAGCTCACCACTTCCCCGCTGGGAGACCCAGTACTTC. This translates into CASSPLPRWETQYF.

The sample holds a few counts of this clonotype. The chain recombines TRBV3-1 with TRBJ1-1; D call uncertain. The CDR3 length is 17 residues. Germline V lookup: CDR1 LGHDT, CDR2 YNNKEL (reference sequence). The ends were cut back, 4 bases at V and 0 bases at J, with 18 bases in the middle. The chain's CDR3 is CASSPHRSSPLNTEAFF. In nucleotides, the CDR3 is TGTGCCAGCAGCCCTCACCGAAGTTCGCCCCTGAACACTGAAGCTTTCTTT. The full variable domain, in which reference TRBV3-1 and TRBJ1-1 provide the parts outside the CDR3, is DTAVSQTPKYLVTQMGNDKSIKCEQNLGHDTMYWYKQDSKKFLKIMFSYNNKELIINETVPNRFSPKSPDKAHLNLHINSLELGDSAVYFCASSPHRSSPLNTEAFFGQGTRLTVV.

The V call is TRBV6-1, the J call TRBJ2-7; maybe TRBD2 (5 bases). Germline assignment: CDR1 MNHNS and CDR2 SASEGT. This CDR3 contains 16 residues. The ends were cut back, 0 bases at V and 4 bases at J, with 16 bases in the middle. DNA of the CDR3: TGTGCCAGCAGTGAAGCGCGAGAACATCGACTATACGAGCAGTACTTC. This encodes CASSEAREHRLYEQYF.

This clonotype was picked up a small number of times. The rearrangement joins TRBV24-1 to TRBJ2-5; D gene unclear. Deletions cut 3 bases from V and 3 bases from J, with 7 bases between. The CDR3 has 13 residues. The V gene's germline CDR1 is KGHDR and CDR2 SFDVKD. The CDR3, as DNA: TGTGCCACCAGTGATCCTAACAAAGAGACCCAGTACTTC. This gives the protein CATSDPNKETQYF.

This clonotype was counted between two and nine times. The CDR3 region has the DNA TGTGCCACCAGCAGAGAGCGGACAGTCACGGAGACCCAGTACTTC. This gives the protein CATSRERTVTETQYF. V usage is TRBV15 and J usage is TRBJ2-5; D perhaps matches TRBD1 (6 bases). CDR1 and CDR2 from the germline V gene are LNHNV and YYDKDF (reference sequence). There are 15 residues in the CDR3. The V end lost 0 bases, the J end lost 5 bases, and 13 bases lay between the germline ends. The variable domain in full, completed from reference TRBV15 and TRBJ2-5, reads DAMVIQNPRYQVTQFGKPVTLSCSQTLNHNVMYWYQQKSSQAPKLLFHYYDKDFNNEADTPDNFQSRRPNTSFCFLDIRSPGLGDTAMYLCATSRERTVTETQYFGPGTRLLVL.

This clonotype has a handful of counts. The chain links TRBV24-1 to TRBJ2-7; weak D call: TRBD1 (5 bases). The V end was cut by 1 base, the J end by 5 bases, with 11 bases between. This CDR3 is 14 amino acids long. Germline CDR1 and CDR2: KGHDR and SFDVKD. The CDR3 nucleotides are TGTGCCACCAGTGATTTACGACAGCCTGACGAGCAGTACTTC. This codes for CATSDLRQPDEQYF.

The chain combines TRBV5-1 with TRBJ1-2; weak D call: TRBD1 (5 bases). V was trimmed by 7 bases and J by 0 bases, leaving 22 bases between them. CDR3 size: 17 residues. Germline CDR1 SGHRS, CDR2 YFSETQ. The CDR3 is CASRTGLRAGPNYGYTF. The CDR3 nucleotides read TGCGCCAGCCGCACCGGCCTCAGGGCTGGGCCTAACTATGGCTACACCTTC.

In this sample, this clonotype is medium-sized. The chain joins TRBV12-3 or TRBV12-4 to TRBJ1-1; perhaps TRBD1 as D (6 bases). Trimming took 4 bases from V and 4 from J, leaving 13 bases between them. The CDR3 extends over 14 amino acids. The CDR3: CASSSTGWGTEAFF. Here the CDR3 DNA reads TGTGCCAGCAGTTCTACAGGGTGGGGCACTGAAGCTTTCTTT.